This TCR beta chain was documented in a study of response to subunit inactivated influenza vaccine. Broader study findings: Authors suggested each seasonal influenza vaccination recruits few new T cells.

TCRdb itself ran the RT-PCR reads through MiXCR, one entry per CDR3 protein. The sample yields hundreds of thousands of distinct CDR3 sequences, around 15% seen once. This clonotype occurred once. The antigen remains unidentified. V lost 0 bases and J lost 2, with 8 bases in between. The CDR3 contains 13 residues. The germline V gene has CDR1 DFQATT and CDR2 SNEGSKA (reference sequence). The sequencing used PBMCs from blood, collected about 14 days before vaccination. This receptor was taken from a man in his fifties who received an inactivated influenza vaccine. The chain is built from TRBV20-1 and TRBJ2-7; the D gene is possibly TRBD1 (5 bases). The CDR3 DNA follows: TGCAGTGCTAGAGATCGCAGGGCCTACGAGCAGTACTTC. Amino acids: CSARDRRAYEQYF.